The entry that follows covers one TCR beta chain sequence. Its antigen target is currently unknown. No base quality values were provided; no much bigger clone lies one nucleotide off. The record originates from a study of blood T cell repertoires in COVID-19 (dated by TCRdb to the early 2020s). Notes on the research overall: The collaborator samples originated in the United States, Italy and Spain and spanned the acute and convalescent phases of COVID-19. The sample metadata nearly always contained a de-identified subject ID, COVID-19 status, age in years and sex. The dataset comprised deeply sampled blood TCRbeta repertoires from subjects exposed to, actively infected with, or recovered from COVID-19. The material from the prospective study consisted of cDNA or gDNA derived from T cells, B-cell-depleted T cells, or PBMCs. Samples came from the ongoing ImmuneRACE study (first 160 participants) plus 1,254 subjects from 6 global collaborators. Where HLA class I and class II types were available, the types were taken from metadata supplied by the sample provider, not from assay-based typing. A freely available public database, intended as a resource for researchers studying the immune response to SARS-CoV-2, is where the repertoires were released.

The immunoSEQ Assay, a bias-controlled multiplex PCR, was used to amplify TCRbeta CDR3 regions from genomic DNA. The paper's data handling went like this. The number of nucleated cells in each sample was estimated by amplification of reference gene primers within the assay. To quantify the absolute abundance of each unique TCRbeta CDR3 rearrangement, sequence reads were collapsed and filtered. For each sample, productive Simpson clonality was calculated as the square root of Simpson's diversity index across productive rearrangements. In TCRdb, the immuneACCESS table is reduced to in-frame sequences with V and J assigned. These tables do not hold every clone; where another copy was compared, an unresolved V gene accounts for under half, and the others remain unexplained. V, J and clone size are those of that table, while D and trimming were read from the DNA. Counted in this sample were 90,000 to 100,000 clones; around nine tenths of them appeared once. Jointly, the top ten make up 4% to 5% of the sample.

Cut back by 3 bases and 9 bases, the V and J ends lie 21 bases apart. The CDR3 covers 15 residues, taking in both the cysteine and the phenylalanine. CDR3 DNA only is kept here, 45 bases in frame from base 1. Taken from the germline V gene, the CDR1 and CDR2 loops are SGDLS and YYNGEE. The collaborating institutions used their own protocols to collect whole blood in K2EDTA tubes. For TCRbeta analysis, collaborators shipped samples in one of three forms: frozen whole blood, isolated PBMCs, or DNA extracted from either of those sample types. Study-wide conclusions, independent of this receptor: How much clinical and demographic metadata was included differed by source and by participant, and the metadata was provided uncurated.

The V gene is TRBV9 and the J gene is TRBJ2-5, with TRBD1 as a weak D call on 6 bases. The sequenced sample was peripheral blood. This receptor was identified in a man aged 65-85 years with acute or convalescent COVID-19. The CDR3 protein: CASSGHRAVPEAQYF. The DNA is TGTGCCAGCAGCGGGCACAGGGCCGTTCCTGAGGCCCAGTACTTC.